One and the same sample provided the 13 T cell receptor beta chains below, sequenced in a study of shared clonotypes between healthy human individuals. This table comes from immunoSEQ multiplex PCR, and its TCRdb copy is limited to in-frame clones, with some not included. The sample includes some 2.1 million clones, 90% to 95% of them seen just once. The sequenced sample consisted of naive CD4+ T cells sorted from blood. Sample subset: CD45RA+ positively selected. The receptors here all came from a man in his late teens or twenties in good health.

V is TRBV14 and J is TRBJ2-3, with D unclear. The CDR3 is 14 residues long. The V end was cut by 3 bases, the J end by 2 bases, with 9 bases between. Germline V lookup: CDR1 SGHDN, CDR2 FVKESK. The CDR3 protein is CASSHNLNTDTQYF. CDR3 coding DNA: TGTGCCAGCAGCCACAACCTCAACACAGATACGCAGTATTTT.

V is TRBV6-5 and J is TRBJ1-2; the match to TRBD1 covers 8 bases. CDR1 MNHEY and CDR2 SVGAGI come from the germline V gene. Unmatched junction bases numbered 3, after V lost 4 bases and J lost 5 bases. The CDR3 contains 13 residues. CDR3 sequence: CASSLGQEYGYTF. The DNA of the CDR3 is TGTGCCAGCAGTTTGGGACAGGAGTATGGCTACACCTTC.

The chain has TRBV30 and TRBJ1-5; D is possibly TRBD1 (6 bases). This CDR3 has 15 amino acids. The germline V and J ends were trimmed by 2 bases and 0 bases, with 11 bases remaining between them. Germline lookup yields CDR1 GTSNPN and CDR2 SVGIG (reference sequence). The CDR3 spells CAWSKGGNSNQPQHF. The CDR3 DNA reads TGTGCCTGGAGTAAAGGGGGGAATAGCAATCAGCCCCAGCATTTT.

In regard to this clone: Other DNA sequences in this sample translate to the same CDR3. J is TRBJ2-7 and V is TRBV6-5; no clear D. Between the trimmed V and J ends, which lost 5 bases and 4 bases, there was a span of 6 bases. The CDR3 spans 11 residues. Germline V lookup: CDR1 MNHEY, CDR2 SVGAGI. This chain's CDR3 is CASSRLYEQYF. Written as DNA, the CDR3 is TGTGCCAGCAGTCGCCTTTACGAGCAGTACTTC.

A single count supports this clone. J is TRBJ1-1 and V is TRBV29-1; no definite D call. V gave up 2 bases and J gave up 0 bases, with 10 bases separating them. The length of the CDR3 is 14 residues. The germline CDR1 and CDR2 sequences are SQVTM and ANQGSEA. CDR3 amino acids: CSVELTGLNTEAFF. CDR3 bases: TGCAGCGTTGAACTGACGGGTTTGAACACTGAAGCTTTCTTT.

This chain uses TRBV2 with TRBJ2-3; TRBD2 agrees at 7 bases. Germline lookup yields CDR1 SNHLY and CDR2 FYNNEI. This CDR3 is 14 amino acids long. Losses at the gene ends were 1 base for V and 7 bases for J; bases not matched to a gene: 5. The CDR3 region is CASSEGGGGNTQYF. CDR3 nucleotides: TGTGCCAGCAGTGAAGGCGGGGGAGGAAATACGCAGTATTTT.

The count of this clone is one. The chain couples TRBV12-5 to TRBJ2-3, with TRBD2 as a possible D gene (5 bases). Trimming shortened V by 0 bases and J by 0 bases, and 10 bases separated the two germline ends. Looked up from germline, CDR1 is LGHNT and CDR2 is FRNRAP. There are 16 residues in the CDR3. The CDR3 reads CASGLVRGTSTDTQYF. CDR3 coding DNA: TGTGCTAGTGGTTTGGTACGGGGAACTAGCACAGATACGCAGTATTTT.

The rearrangement joins TRBV4-3 to TRBJ2-5; the match to TRBD1 covers 7 bases. Unmatched junction bases numbered 3, after V lost 7 bases and J lost 4 bases. CDR3 length: 12 amino acids. The germline V gene has CDR1 LGHNA and CDR2 YSLEER. The CDR3 coding sequence is TGCGCCAGCACCCCAGGGGGAGAGACCCAGTACTTC. Encoded protein: CASTPGGETQYF.

The chain combines TRBV29-1 with TRBJ2-7, with TRBD2 matching 10 bases. CDR1 is SQVTM, CDR2 ANQGSEA, per germline. The CDR3 is made up of 14 amino acids. V was clipped by 7 bases and J by 0 bases; unmatched bases: 6. The CDR3 region is CSDAPSGSSYEQYF. The DNA for the CDR3 is TGCAGCGATGCACCTAGCGGGAGCTCCTACGAGCAGTACTTC.

Only a few counts were recorded for this clone. This chain joins TRBV10-3 and TRBJ2-1, with 11 bases matching TRBD1. CDR1 is ENHRY, CDR2 SYGVKD, per germline. V lost 4 bases and J lost 6; bases outside the gene matches: 5. The CDR3 runs 15 residues. DNA of the CDR3: TGTGCCATCAGTGGGACAGGGGGCAATGTCAATGAGCAGTTCTTC. Amino acid sequence: CAISGTGGNVNEQFF.

The gene calls are TRBV7-9 and TRBJ2-1, with D tentatively TRBD2 (6 bases). V lost 3 bases and J 0 bases, leaving 9 bases between the germline ends. Germline V gene lookup returns CDR1 SEHNR and CDR2 FQNEAQ (reference sequence). This CDR3 comprises 15 residues. The CDR3 loop is CASSFTGSSYNEQFF. As DNA, the CDR3 is TGTGCCAGCAGCTTTACCGGGAGCTCCTACAATGAGCAGTTCTTC.

The chain is built from TRBV30 and TRBJ2-2; D ambiguous. The CDR3 runs 12 residues. With 2 bases removed from V and 13 bases from J, the gap between germline ends came to 14 bases. Per the germline V gene, CDR1 is GTSNPN and CDR2 is SVGIG (reference sequence). The CDR3, as DNA: TGTGCCTGGAGTATTAACATCCCACCGCTGTTTTTT. The encoded protein is CAWSINIPPLFF.

The V call is TRBV4-3, the J call TRBJ2-1, with 10 positions matching TRBD2. V was pared by 0 bases and J by 7 bases, with 6 bases of the junction left unmatched. Germline assignment: CDR1 LGHNA and CDR2 YSLEER. The CDR3 sequence is 16 residues long. The CDR3 nucleotides read TGCGCCAGCAGCCAAGATTTAGCGGGAGGTGGGAATGAGCAGTTCTTC. Amino acid sequence: CASSQDLAGGGNEQFF.